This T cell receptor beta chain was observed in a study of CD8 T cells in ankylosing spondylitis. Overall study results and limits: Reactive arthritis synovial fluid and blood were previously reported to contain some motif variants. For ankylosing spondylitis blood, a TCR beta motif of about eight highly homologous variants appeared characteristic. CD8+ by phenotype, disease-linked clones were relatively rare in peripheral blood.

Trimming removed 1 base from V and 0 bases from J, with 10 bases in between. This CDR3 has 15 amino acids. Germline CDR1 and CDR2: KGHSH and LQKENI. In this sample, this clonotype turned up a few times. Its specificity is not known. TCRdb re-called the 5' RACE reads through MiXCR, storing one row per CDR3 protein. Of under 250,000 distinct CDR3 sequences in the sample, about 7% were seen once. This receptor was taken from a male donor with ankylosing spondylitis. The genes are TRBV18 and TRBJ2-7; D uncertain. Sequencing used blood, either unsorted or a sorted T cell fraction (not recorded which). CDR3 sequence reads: CASSPRQLSSYEQYF. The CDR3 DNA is TGTGCCAGCTCACCACGGCAGTTGAGCTCCTACGAGCAGTACTTC.